The 17 T cell receptor beta chains below all came from one sample that was sequenced in a study of T cells expressing NK-cell markers. TCRdb reprocessed the 5' RACE reads, keeping one entry per CDR3 protein, no DNA. In total, the table holds roughly 150,000 distinct CDR3 sequences. Sequencing input: blood T cells: a sorted CD56 or NKG2C T cell subset, CD4+ or CD8+ T cells, or bulk PBMC T cells (not recorded which). The receptors derive from a woman aged 18-69 years in good health.

This CDR3 is CASSLSSAGKAYEQYF. The V gene is TRBV27, the J gene TRBJ2-7; TCRdb selects TRBD1, and the lack of DNA leaves this call unchecked. CDR1 is MNHEY and CDR2 is SMNVEV in the germline V gene (reference sequence). There are 16 residues in the CDR3.

The rearrangement uses TRBV6-2 or TRBV6-3 and TRBJ2-2; checking the TCRdb D call of TRBD1 is not possible without DNA. The CDR3 loop spans 15 amino acids. CDR1 and CDR2 (germline): MNHEY, SVGEGT. The CDR3 loop reads CASSYFGGVTGELFF.

The chain recombines TRBV2 with TRBJ1-2. This CDR3 comprises 12 residues. Germline CDR1 SNHLY, CDR2 FYNNEI. The CDR3 sequence: CASSERSYGYTF.

The chain links TRBV6-1 to TRBJ2-3; TCRdb proposes TRBD1, but this gene call is untestable without DNA. CDR1 MNHNS and CDR2 SASEGT come from the germline V gene. This CDR3 is 16 amino acids long. The CDR3 here is CASSPQGASLTDTQYF.

This chain links TRBV4-1 with TRBJ1-4. The CDR3 contains 15 residues. The germline V gene has CDR1 MGHRA and CDR2 YSYEKL. CDR3 sequence reads: CASSSRIQGGEKLFF.

V usage is TRBV5-1 and J usage is TRBJ2-5. This CDR3 is built from 12 residues. CDR1 and CDR2 from the germline V gene are SGHRS and YFSETQ. Here the CDR3 reads CASSAAQETQYF.

The chain employs TRBV20-1 and TRBJ2-4; TCRdb indicates TRBD2, and absent DNA this call remains unverified. CDR1 DFQATT and CDR2 SNEGSKA come from the germline V gene (reference sequence). The CDR3 loop spans 16 amino acids. CDR3: CSAGAFSGGEKNIQYF.

J is TRBJ1-1 and V is TRBV5-1; there is no DNA to check the TCRdb D call of TRBD1. The CDR3 loop spans 14 amino acids. CDR1 is SGHRS, CDR2 YFSETQ, per germline. CDR3 in amino acids: CASREGAENTEAFF.

CDR3 protein: CASSFLGGEAFF. This chain links TRBV5-1 with TRBJ1-1; absent DNA, TCRdb's TRBD1 call cannot be checked. CDR1 and CDR2 from the germline V gene are SGHRS and YFSETQ. This CDR3 has 12 amino acids.

The V and J genes are TRBV20-1 and TRBJ2-3. The CDR3 spans 12 residues. Per germline, CDR1 DFQATT and CDR2 SNEGSKA (reference sequence). CDR3 region: CSASGLGDTQYF.

The chain couples TRBV21-1 to TRBJ2-1. TRBV21-1 is assigned pseudogene status. This CDR3 is 12 amino acids long. CDR3 loop: CASKGQYNEQFF.

The chain carries TRBV7-2 and TRBJ1-3. The V gene's germline CDR1 is SGHTA and CDR2 FQGNSA. There are 15 residues in the CDR3. The CDR3: CASSPRQGSGNTIYF.

This chain links TRBV14 with TRBJ1-1; lacking DNA, the TRBD1 call made by TCRdb goes unchecked. The CDR3 sequence is 16 residues long. Germline loops: CDR1 SGHDN, CDR2 FVKESK. The CDR3: CASSQVQGASKTEAFF.

J is TRBJ2-7 and V is TRBV7-2. CDR1 SGHTA and CDR2 FQGNSA come from the germline V gene. The CDR3 length is 15 residues. The CDR3 protein is CASSLAGSGSYEQYF.

This chain uses TRBV12-3 or TRBV12-4 with TRBJ2-5; as DNA is missing, the TRBD1 call by TCRdb cannot be tested. The CDR3 has 15 residues. The CDR3 protein is CASSPGAGEGETQYF.

This CDR3 reads CASSLERGGGTDTQYF. The rearrangement uses TRBV5-5 and TRBJ2-3; TCRdb outputs TRBD1, but without DNA this stays unchecked. Germline CDR1 reads SGHKS; CDR2 reads YYEKEE (reference sequence). This CDR3 comprises 16 residues.

The chain combines TRBV25-1 with TRBJ2-7; TCRdb outputs TRBD2, but without DNA this stays unchecked. This CDR3 comprises 14 residues. Germline loops: CDR1 MGHDK, CDR2 SYGVNS. The CDR3 loop is CASSWAGGPVEQYF.